A single sample is the source of the 14 T cell receptor beta chains below, sequenced in a study of human T cells and chemical hapten exposure. The sample's time point: patch test 2, 6 weeks after DPC sensitization. The sample's treatment: therapeutic diphenylcyclopropenone sensitization with weekly scalp DPC. Using its own MiXCR run on the RACE reads, TCRdb lists one record per CDR3 protein. The top ten hold around 1.4% of the sample, which has 120,000 to 150,000 distinct CDR3 sequences, 12% seen once. The sequencing used whole blood, collected in connection with sensitization to the hapten diphenylcyclopropenone (DPC). The receptors originated from a woman in her forties or fifties with alopecia areata. Some clones in this sample may be carry-over from other donors' samples.

This clonotype was seen ten or more times. V and J are TRBV12-3 or TRBV12-4 and TRBJ2-3, with 7 bases aligning to TRBD2. The V segment lost 5 bases and the J segment 4 bases; nucleotides outside the gene matches: 12. The CDR3 is 16 residues long. The CDR3 is CASSPRTSGLADTQYF. The CDR3 nucleotides read TGTGCCAGCAGTCCCCGGACTAGTGGATTGGCAGATACGCAGTATTTT.

The table lists this clonotype with a few counts. The chain couples TRBV27 to TRBJ1-5, with 7 bases matching TRBD1. Trimming removed 5 bases from V and 2 bases from J; junction bases left unmatched: 9. CDR1 and CDR2 from the germline V gene are MNHEY and SMNVEV (reference sequence). The CDR3 has 16 amino acids. The CDR3 DNA is TGTGCCAGCAGTCCCTTCTCCAGGGGGGGCAATCAGCCCCAGCATTTT. It is translated as CASSPFSRGGNQPQHF.

The chain couples TRBV29-1 to TRBJ1-1; D remains ambiguous. Per germline, CDR1 SQVTM and CDR2 ANQGSEA. Trimming stripped 5 bases from V and 5 bases from J, with 15 bases between. The CDR3 spans 13 residues. The chain's CDR3 is CSVYEASGTEAFF. The CDR3 bases are TGCAGCGTTTACGAAGCATCGGGGACTGAAGCTTTCTTT.

This clonotype came up many times. The chain recombines TRBV7-8 with TRBJ2-7, with D unclear. Trimming stripped 0 bases from V and 3 bases from J, with 9 bases between. Germline V lookup: CDR1 SGHVS, CDR2 FQNEAQ. This CDR3 is built from 14 residues. CDR3 coding DNA: TGTGCCAGCAGCTTAGCCGACTGGAACTACGAGCAGTACTTC. Protein sequence: CASSLADWNYEQYF.

The V call is TRBV11-2, the J call TRBJ1-6, with a possible D match to TRBD1 (6 bases). The V gene's germline CDR1 is SGHAT and CDR2 FQNNGV. With 0 bases removed from V and 7 bases from J, the gap between germline ends came to 10 bases. This CDR3 contains 15 residues. The CDR3 sequence is CASSLDPGANSPLHF. The CDR3 coding sequence is TGTGCCAGCAGCTTAGATCCGGGGGCCAATTCACCCCTCCACTTT.

This chain links TRBV7-2 with TRBJ1-5, with D unresolved. The CDR3 has 15 amino acids. V lost 2 bases and J lost 3, with 11 bases in between. CDR1 and CDR2 from the germline V gene are SGHTA and FQGNSA. The DNA of the CDR3 is TGTGCCAGCAGCTTAATCCCACAGACCAATCAGCCCCAGCATTTT. It specifies CASSLIPQTNQPQHF.

This clonotype appeared a few times. V and J are TRBV6-6 and TRBJ1-5, with 9 bases that match TRBD1. The CDR3 is 16 amino acids. J lost 7 bases, V lost 5 bases, and 12 bases had no gene match. Per the germline V gene, CDR1 is MNHNY and CDR2 is SVGAGI (reference sequence). In DNA, the CDR3 is TGTGCCAGCAGTCCTTCGACCGGGACAGGGTCACAGCCCCAGCATTTT. Translating gives CASSPSTGTGSQPQHF.

There are many counts of this clonotype. The V and J genes are TRBV18 and TRBJ2-5; weak D call: TRBD1 (5 bases). Trimming stripped 2 bases from V and 2 bases from J, with 6 bases between. The CDR3 consists of 13 residues. Looked up from germline, CDR1 is KGHSH and CDR2 is LQKENI. The chain's CDR3 is CASSPDSQETQYF. CDR3 coding DNA: TGTGCCAGCTCACCAGACAGTCAAGAGACCCAGTACTTC.

This clonotype has a handful of counts. The rearrangement links TRBV27 to TRBJ2-4, with TRBD2 identical over 9 bases. Unmatched junction bases numbered 13, after V lost 5 bases and J lost 8 bases. Per germline, CDR1 MNHEY and CDR2 SMNVEV (reference sequence). CDR3 length equals 16 residues. CDR3 nucleotide sequence: TGTGCCAGCAGTCTCACCTACACGACTAGCGGACACATTCAGTACTTC. Its translation is CASSLTYTTSGHIQYF.

Ten or more counts support this clonotype. The chain has TRBV2 and TRBJ1-5, with TRBD1 identical over 9 bases. The CDR3 loop spans 14 amino acids. Germline V gene lookup returns CDR1 SNHLY and CDR2 FYNNEI. The ends lost 3 bases at V and 7 bases at J; junction bases unmatched: 4. CDR3 residues: CASSEDRGGQPQHF. In nucleotides, the CDR3 is TGTGCCAGCAGTGAGGACAGGGGAGGCCAGCCCCAGCATTTT.

This clonotype was seen only a few times. The chain carries TRBV20-1 and TRBJ2-1; a possible D gene is TRBD1 (5 bases). V gave up 0 bases and J gave up 0 bases, with 12 bases separating them. Germline V gives CDR1 DFQATT, CDR2 SNEGSKA (reference sequence). The CDR3 is 16 amino acids. The CDR3 sequence: CSARDVQDNSYNEQFF. The DNA of the CDR3 is TGCAGTGCTAGAGATGTTCAGGACAACTCCTACAATGAGCAGTTCTTC.

The chain employs TRBV7-9 and TRBJ2-2, with a tentative D call TRBD2 (6 bases). V dropped 6 bases and J dropped 5 bases, with 13 bases sitting between them. CDR3 length equals 14 residues. Germline V gene sequence: CDR1 SEHNR, CDR2 FQNEAQ (reference sequence). CDR3 residues: CASSLRDSTGELFF. CDR3 in DNA: TGTGCCAGCAGTCTAAGGGACTCGACCGGGGAGCTGTTTTTT.

V usage is TRBV10-3 and J usage is TRBJ1-1, with TRBD1 matching 7 bases. V lost 5 bases, J lost 5 bases, and 14 bases stayed unmatched. The CDR3 contains 16 residues. Germline V gives CDR1 ENHRY, CDR2 SYGVKD. The CDR3 sequence is CAISRTGAAEGTEAFF. The CDR3 DNA is TGTGCCATCAGTCGTACAGGGGCCGCAGAAGGTACTGAAGCTTTCTTT.

The genes are TRBV7-8 and TRBJ1-5; no clear D. The CDR3 loop spans 13 amino acids. Deletions cut 5 bases from V and 6 bases from J, with 11 bases between. Germline V lookup: CDR1 SGHVS, CDR2 FQNEAQ. Here the CDR3 DNA reads TGTGCCAGCAGCCCTAATCTGTCTCAGCCCCAGCATTTT. It encodes CASSPNLSQPQHF.